The 20 T cell receptor beta chains given below trace back to one sample, sequenced in a study of Ad26.COV2.S vaccination and SARS-CoV-2 variants. TCRdb's copy holds only in-frame clones and misses some; the assay was immunoSEQ multiplex PCR. The sample has approximately 410,000 clones, about nine tenths seen once. Treatment: roughly 20 received Ad26.COV2.S at low or high dose, single or two shots; 5 received placebo; per-sample allocation not given. The investigators took samples on day 63 after the first vaccine or placebo injection. This specimen consisted of peripheral blood, obtained in a trial of Ad26.COV2.S vaccine versus placebo. The source of these receptors is a person aged 18-65 years who received the Ad26.COV2.S COVID-19 vaccine or a placebo.

This chain connects TRBV29-1 to TRBJ1-5; weak D call: TRBD1 (5 bases). Per the germline V gene, CDR1 is SQVTM and CDR2 is ANQGSEA. The CDR3 is 13 residues long. The V and J ends lost 7 bases and 6 bases respectively, with 16 bases between them. This CDR3 is CSALDREGQPQHF. The CDR3 coding sequence is TGCAGCGCCTTAGACAGAGAAGGTCAGCCCCAGCATTTT.

Concerning this clone itself: At the DNA level, this CDR3 is encoded by other sequences in the same sample as well. V usage is TRBV5-4 and J usage is TRBJ2-3; D is uncertain. Germline V CDR1 and CDR2: SGHNT, YYREEE (reference sequence). This CDR3 is built from 12 residues. The germline V and J ends were trimmed by 0 bases and 5 bases, with 4 bases remaining between them. The CDR3 DNA follows: TGTGCCAGCAGCTTGGAAGGAGATACGCAGTATTTT. Its translation: CASSLEGDTQYF.

This clone was detected once. This chain joins TRBV4-1 and TRBJ2-3; 8 bases line up with TRBD2. The CDR3 has 16 amino acids. V lost 3 bases, J lost 3 bases, and 8 bases stayed unmatched. The germline gives CDR1 MGHRA, CDR2 YSYEKL. This chain's CDR3 is CASSQEVSGGTDTQYF. The CDR3 DNA reads TGCGCCAGCAGCCAGGAGGTCTCGGGGGGGACAGATACGCAGTATTTT.

The chain carries TRBV29-1 and TRBJ2-1; TRBD1 matches 7 bases. Germline CDR1 SQVTM, CDR2 ANQGSEA. Trimming at V came to 4 bases and at J to 1 base, leaving 7 bases not matched to a gene. The CDR3 spans 15 residues. The CDR3: CSVVPGTASYNEQFF. In nucleotides, the CDR3 is TGCAGCGTTGTCCCCGGGACAGCTTCCTACAATGAGCAGTTCTTC.

The genes are TRBV27 and TRBJ1-1, with TRBD1 matching 8 bases. CDR1 MNHEY and CDR2 SMNVEV come from the germline V gene (reference sequence). The CDR3 loop spans 12 amino acids. After removal of 5 bases from V and 8 bases from J, the junction contained 4 bases not matched to a gene. The CDR3 DNA sequence: TGTGCCAGCAGTATAACAGGGGGGGAAGCTTTCTTT. This encodes CASSITGGEAFF.

The DNA for the CDR3 is TGTGCCACCTGGGGGGGGCCGTACAATGAGCAGTTCTTC. Amino acids: CATWGGPYNEQFF. This chain links TRBV6-5 with TRBJ2-1, with D tentatively TRBD2 (7 bases). Germline loops: CDR1 MNHEY, CDR2 SVGAGI. This CDR3 region has 13 residues. The V gene lost 10 bases and the J gene lost 4 bases, with 14 bases spanning the gap.

The CDR3 loop reads CASSSHEQYF. CDR3 nucleotide sequence: TGTGCCAGCAGTTCGCACGAGCAGTACTTC. The chain carries TRBV6-2 or TRBV6-3 and TRBJ2-7; D gene uncertain. The length of the CDR3 is 10 residues. Deletions cut 4 bases from V and 5 bases from J, with 3 bases between. Per the germline V gene, CDR1 is MNHEY and CDR2 is SVGEGT.

This clone has just one count. The chain links TRBV7-8 to TRBJ1-1, with TRBD1 matching 9 bases. Germline CDR1 and CDR2: SGHVS and FQNEAQ. The CDR3 consists of 12 residues. J lost 10 bases, V lost 5 bases, and 5 bases had no gene match. In DNA, the CDR3 is TGTGCCAGCAGCCACAGGGGGCTTGGAGCTTTCTTT. This translates into CASSHRGLGAFF.

The chain links TRBV27 to TRBJ2-7, with D possibly matching TRBD2 (6 bases). Trimming removed 2 bases at V and 5 bases at J, with 13 bases between. CDR3 size: 14 residues. Germline assignment: CDR1 MNHEY and CDR2 SMNVEV (reference sequence). The CDR3: CASSLGGGSDEQYF. The CDR3 DNA is TGTGCCAGCAGTTTAGGTGGGGGGTCGGACGAGCAGTACTTC.

V is TRBV2 and J is TRBJ2-3, with a weak D call TRBD1 (6 bases). Germline loops: CDR1 SNHLY, CDR2 FYNNEI. Trimming left V 10 bases short and J 2 bases short, with 13 bases between. The CDR3 is 13 residues long. The CDR3 is CAKQGIATDTQYF. The CDR3, as DNA: TGTGCCAAGCAGGGGATCGCCACAGATACGCAGTATTTT.

This chain links TRBV7-2 with TRBJ1-5, with D unresolved. The CDR3 length is 14 residues. Germline V gives CDR1 SGHTA, CDR2 FQGNSA. Trimming left V 4 bases short and J 2 bases short, with 9 bases between. This CDR3 is CASSSVSGNQPQHF. For the CDR3, the DNA is TGTGCCAGCAGCTCCGTCTCAGGCAATCAGCCCCAGCATTTT.

This chain joins TRBV4-3 and TRBJ2-5; 8 bases align to TRBD2. V lost 2 bases, J lost 1 base, and 9 bases stayed unmatched. CDR1 and CDR2 from the germline V gene are LGHNA and YSLEER. The CDR3 contains 17 residues. The CDR3 DNA reads TGCGCCAGCAGCCAATCCGTCGGGGGGGCGATCCAAGAGACCCAGTACTTC. Residues: CASSQSVGGAIQETQYF.

The chain links TRBV10-2 to TRBJ1-2; D gene uncertain. Germline lookup yields CDR1 WSHSY and CDR2 SAAADI. Deletions cut 2 bases from V and 5 bases from J, with 21 bases between. The CDR3 spans 17 residues. In nucleotides, the CDR3 is TGCGCCAGCAGTGAGAACTTCCTGGGGAAGGAGGAATATGGCTACACCTTC. Protein product: CASSENFLGKEEYGYTF.

V and J are TRBV24-1 and TRBJ2-1, with D uncertain. Trimming took 6 bases from V and 1 from J, leaving 0 bases between them. The CDR3 contains 11 residues. Germline CDR1 reads KGHDR; CDR2 reads SFDVKD. The DNA for the CDR3 is TGTGCCACCAGTTCCTACAATGAGCAGTTCTTC. This codes for CATSSYNEQFF.

The CDR3, as DNA: TGCGCCAGCAGCCAAGATGGGACGGGGAAAGAGACCCAGTACTTC. This codes for CASSQDGTGKETQYF. This rearrangement joins TRBV4-1 to TRBJ2-5; either TRBD1 or TRBD2 may supply D (5 bases each). V lost 0 bases to trimming and J lost 3 bases, with 11 bases between them. The CDR3 totals 15 residues. CDR1 MGHRA and CDR2 YSYEKL come from the germline V gene.

This chain links TRBV6-5 with TRBJ2-2, with D uncertain. This CDR3 is built from 14 residues. Germline V gene sequence: CDR1 MNHEY, CDR2 SVGAGI. V was clipped by 2 bases and J by 4 bases, with 8 bases between them. The CDR3, as DNA: TGTGCCAGCAGTTACGTCCTTTCCACCGGGGAGCTGTTTTTT. It is translated as CASSYVLSTGELFF.

This clone was detected once. The chain has TRBV6-5 and TRBJ2-7; D not resolved. In germline, CDR1 is MNHEY, CDR2 SVGAGI. This CDR3 has 16 amino acids. V gave up 2 bases and J gave up 0 bases, with 14 bases separating them. The CDR3 DNA follows: TGTGCCAGCAGTTACAGCCCGGTTACTGGCTCCTACGAGCAGTACTTC. Encoded protein: CASSYSPVTGSYEQYF.

V gene TRBV12-1 combines with J gene TRBJ2-1; the table names TRBD2, a call not compared with the DNA. TRBV12-1 is a pseudogene locus. The CDR3 contains 17 residues. In DNA form, the CDR3 reads TGTGCCAGCAGCTACGCTAGCGGGGACCCAGGGTACAATGAGCAGTTCTTC. Its translation: CASSYASGDPGYNEQFF.

This chain joins TRBV7-9 and TRBJ1-1; D call uncertain. Germline V gene lookup returns CDR1 SEHNR and CDR2 FQNEAQ (reference sequence). There are 13 residues in the CDR3. V gave up 7 bases and J gave up 3 bases, with 12 bases separating them. This CDR3 reads CASNTAPYTEAFF. The CDR3 coding sequence is TGTGCCAGCAACACCGCCCCATACACTGAAGCTTTCTTT.

The rearrangement joins TRBV4-1 to TRBJ1-1; TRBD1 matches at 7 bases. CDR3 size: 15 residues. V was clipped by 3 bases and J by 5 bases; unmatched bases: 9. The germline V gene encodes CDR1 MGHRA and CDR2 YSYEKL. CDR3 sequence: CASSQVGGVGTEAFF. DNA of the CDR3: TGCGCCAGCAGCCAGGTAGGGGGCGTGGGGACTGAAGCTTTCTTT.